This T cell receptor (beta chain) was sequenced in a study of blood T cell repertoires in COVID-19. The protocol was immunoSEQ multiplex PCR, while the TCRdb copy is restricted to in-frame clones and leaves out a portion. The sample shows approximately 66,000 clones, 88% of them seen only once. Germline CDR1 LNHDA, CDR2 SQIVND (reference sequence). The CDR3 has 15 amino acids. Trimming took 5 bases from V and 6 from J; bases not matched to a gene: 7. This clonotype was sampled from a woman in her 50s with active or convalescent COVID-19. The sequencing input was peripheral blood. J is TRBJ1-5 and V is TRBV19; 10 bases match TRBD1. The CDR3 DNA reads as TGTGCCAGTAGTGCGACAGGGGGCGGGGGTCAGCCCCAGCATTTT. Protein sequence: CASSATGGGGQPQHF.